Shown below are 5 T cell receptor beta chains from a single sample sequenced in a study of Graves' ophthalmopathy and Graves' hyperthyroidism (dated by TCRdb to 2016 to 2018). Sequencing instrument: Illumina HiSeq 2000. For repertoire sequencing, the TCR beta CDR3 regions were amplified from RNA transcripts. The first round was an RT-PCR using HTBI primers with the Qiagen OneStep RT-PCR kit, and this first round was followed by a second-round multiplex PCR, then size selection and purification. TCRdb took the public reads, trimmed them with fastp at Q25, ran MiXCR for clone calling and kept in-frame beta chains. Each record represents a unique CDR3 protein, reported with the most common genes and DNA among its rows. This sample holds around 400,000 distinct CDR3 sequences; 20% to 25% were observed only once. The ten largest clones take up 3% of the sample. Specimen: peripheral blood. These receptors were taken from a woman under 30 with stable Graves' hyperthyroidism. Donor details come from another sample of the same person, matched by shared clones.

V usage is TRBV28 and J usage is TRBJ1-1; 9 bases align to TRBD1. The CDR3 sequence is 15 residues long. The V segment lost 6 bases and the J segment 5 bases; nucleotides outside the gene matches: 10. Germline loops: CDR1 MDHEN, CDR2 SYDVKM. The CDR3 is CASRSQGASGTEAFF. Here the CDR3 DNA reads TGTGCCAGCAGATCACAGGGGGCAAGTGGGACTGAAGCTTTCTTT.

This clonotype appeared many times. This chain joins TRBV3-1 and TRBJ2-7; TRBD1 or TRBD2 may be the D gene (5 bases each). Germline CDR1 and CDR2: LGHDT and YNNKEL (reference sequence). V lost 4 bases and J 11 bases, leaving 15 bases between the germline ends. The CDR3 loop spans 12 amino acids. This CDR3 reads CASSPTGTMKYF. CDR3 nucleotide sequence: TGTGCCAGCAGCCCGACCGGGACCATGAAGTACTTC.

This clonotype was picked up many times. This CDR3 is CSAPRETQYGYTF. The CDR3 DNA reads TGCAGTGCTCCCCGAGAGACCCAATATGGCTACACCTTC. V usage is TRBV20-1 and J usage is TRBJ1-2, with D uncertain. V lost 5 bases to trimming and J lost 5 bases, with 15 bases between them. Germline V gene sequence: CDR1 DFQATT, CDR2 SNEGSKA (reference sequence). CDR3 length: 13 residues.

This clonotype has at least ten counts. The chain joins TRBV2 to TRBJ1-5; D gene unclear. Trimming shortened V by 3 bases and J by 0 bases, and 6 bases separated the two germline ends. The length of the CDR3 is 14 residues. Germline CDR1 reads SNHLY; CDR2 reads FYNNEI. The CDR3 is CASSEDYSNQPQHF. In nucleotides, the CDR3 is TGTGCCAGCAGTGAGGATTATAGCAATCAGCCCCAGCATTTT. The entire variable domain, with the rest obtained from reference TRBV2 and TRBJ1-5, is as follows: EPEVTQTPSHQVTQMGQEVILRCVPISNHLYFYWYRQILGQKVEFLVSFYNNEISEKSEIFDDQFSVERPDGSNFTLKIRSTKLEDSAMYFCASSEDYSNQPQHFGDGTRLSIL.

The table lists this clonotype with many counts. The chain is built from TRBV6-1 and TRBJ1-6; D gene unclear. This CDR3 region has 16 residues. Trimming shortened V by 1 base and J by 1 base, and 8 bases separated the two germline ends. Germline V gene sequence: CDR1 MNHNS, CDR2 SASEGT. The CDR3 sequence is CASSEVVSSYNSPLHF. DNA of the CDR3: TGTGCCAGCAGTGAAGTGGTCTCGTCCTATAATTCACCCCTCCACTTT.